The 8 T cell receptor beta chains below all came from one sample that was sequenced in a study of blood T cell repertoires in COVID-19. Only in-frame clones appear in the TCRdb table, and some are missing; sequencing was by immunoSEQ multiplex PCR. The table lists 150,000 or so clones, around 80% of them singletons. Sample: PBMCs or T cells enriched from blood (not recorded which). The receptor source for this set is a man aged 50-59 years who had recovered from COVID-19.

This clone has more than one count but fewer than ten. The V and J genes are TRBV3-1 (or the pseudogene TRBV3-2) and TRBJ2-7; 7 nucleotides agree with TRBD1. Germline values: CDR1 LGHDT, CDR2 YNNKEL (reference sequence). Trimming removed 3 bases from V and 4 bases from J; junction bases left unmatched: 9. The CDR3 sequence is 15 residues long. CDR3 DNA sequence: TGTGCCAGCAGCCAGGGACAGACGATATCTTACGAGCAGTACTTC. It specifies CASSQGQTISYEQYF.

V usage is TRBV18 and J usage is TRBJ2-5; possibly TRBD2 for D (5 bases). V was cut by 2 bases and J by 1 base, with 8 bases left in between. Germline values: CDR1 KGHSH, CDR2 LQKENI. CDR3 size: 14 residues. The CDR3 here is CASSPSRGQETQYF. For the CDR3, the DNA is TGTGCCAGCTCACCATCCCGGGGCCAAGAGACCCAGTACTTC. Filled out from reference TRBV18 and TRBJ2-5, the complete variable domain reads NAGVMQNPRHLVRRRGQEARLRCSPMKGHSHVYWYRQLPEEGLKFMVYLQKENIIDESGMPKERFSAEFPKEGPSILRIQQVVRGDSAAYFCASSPSRGQETQYFGPGTRLLVL.

This clone was seen once. The V and J genes are TRBV5-1 and TRBJ2-7; 11 nucleotides align to TRBD2. Germline CDR1 is SGHRS and CDR2 is YFSETQ. Trimming at V came to 1 base and at J to 2 bases, leaving 8 bases not matched to a gene. CDR3 length: 17 amino acids. The CDR3 DNA follows: TGCGCCAGCAGCTTGTGGCTAGCGGGAGGCACTCCCTACGAGCAGTACTTC. It codes for CASSLWLAGGTPYEQYF.

The V gene is TRBV7-2, the J gene TRBJ2-7; weak D call: TRBD1 (5 bases). Germline V CDR1 and CDR2: SGHTA, FQGNSA. The V gene lost 4 bases and the J gene lost 7 bases, with 14 bases spanning the gap. The CDR3 has 13 amino acids. The CDR3 bases are TGTGCCAGCAGCTCCGACAGAGACGGGGAGCAGTACTTC. Translated, it gives CASSSDRDGEQYF.

The chain uses TRBV28 and TRBJ2-1; TRBD1 matches 9 bases. This CDR3 spans 14 amino acids. Germline V CDR1 and CDR2: MDHEN, SYDVKM. V was pared by 10 bases and J by 7 bases, with 11 bases of the junction left unmatched. DNA for the CDR3: TGTGCCACCAACCGGGACAGGGTAGGGAATGAGCAGTTCTTC. Translated: CATNRDRVGNEQFF. The variable domain in full, with the rest retrieved from reference TRBV28 and TRBJ2-1, is DVKVTQSSRYLVKRTGEKVFLECVQDMDHENMFWYRQDPGLGLRLIYFSYDVKMKEKGDIPEGYSVSREKKERFSLILESASTNQTSMYLCATNRDRVGNEQFFGPGTRLTVL.

V and J are TRBV5-1 and TRBJ2-7, with no clear D. The CDR3 sequence is 12 residues long. V was trimmed by 0 bases and J by 5 bases, leaving 6 bases between them. Germline values: CDR1 SGHRS, CDR2 YFSETQ. The CDR3 loop reads CASSLAVHEQYF. The DNA for the CDR3 is TGCGCCAGCAGCTTGGCTGTCCACGAGCAGTACTTC.

The chain couples TRBV23-1 to TRBJ1-5, with a possible D match to TRBD1 (6 bases). TRBV23-1 falls under the ORF class, with uncertain function. CDR3 length: 17 amino acids. The ends were cut back, 7 bases at V and 9 bases at J, with 28 bases in the middle. The CDR3: CASTYPWVGAQKLPQHF. The CDR3 DNA reads as TGCGCCAGCACCTACCCGTGGGTGGGGGCGCAGAAATTGCCCCAGCATTTT.

The sample holds one count of this clone. The V gene is TRBV10-1, the J gene TRBJ1-2; D is possibly TRBD1 (6 bases). Trimming pared 2 bases from V and 7 bases from J, leaving 20 bases between. The CDR3 has 16 residues. Germline lookup yields CDR1 WNHNN and CDR2 SYGVQD (reference sequence). The CDR3 sequence: CASSEVGAGEGGGYTF. For the CDR3, the DNA is TGCGCCAGCAGTGAGGTAGGTGCAGGGGAAGGAGGTGGCTACACCTTC.